Listed here are 17 T cell receptor beta chains from one sample, sequenced in a study of cytomegalovirus exposure and HLA in healthy donors (dated by TCRdb to about 2017). Libraries were built with the immunoSEQ multiplex PCR assay. The multiplex PCR relied on a mix of 60 forward primers for TCR Vbeta segments and 13 reverse primers for TCR Jbeta segments. Not all clones reach the TCRdb copy of this immuneACCESS table, which keeps in-frame sequences only. Checked studies attribute under half of the gap to unresolved V genes and leave the rest unexplained. The sample table records 150,000 to 200,000 clones; about four fifths of these occur just once. The top ten hold over 1.5% of the sample. The material sequenced was PBMCs. These receptors were taken from a man in his forties or fifties in good health and CMV-seronegative.

The chain joins TRBV7-9 to TRBJ2-3; TRBD2 matches 11 bases. V was pared by 1 base and J by 3 bases, with 3 bases of the junction left unmatched. CDR3 length: 16 amino acids. Germline assignment: CDR1 SEHNR and CDR2 FQNEAQ (reference sequence). Here the CDR3 DNA reads TGTGCCAGCAGCTTAGACCGGACTAGCGGGACAGATACGCAGTATTTT. This translates into CASSLDRTSGTDTQYF.

This clone was counted only a few times. V gene TRBV28 combines with J gene TRBJ2-1; tentatively, D is TRBD1 (5 bases). There are 16 residues in the CDR3. Germline assignment: CDR1 MDHEN and CDR2 SYDVKM. V lost 5 bases and J 6 bases, leaving 20 bases between the germline ends. This CDR3 is CASSATTGVGSNEQFF. The CDR3 DNA reads TGTGCCAGCAGTGCTACCACAGGAGTTGGGTCCAATGAGCAGTTCTTC.

The chain carries TRBV10-3 and TRBJ2-3; 9 nucleotides line up with TRBD2. Germline assignment: CDR1 ENHRY and CDR2 SYGVKD. V was pared by 5 bases and J by 5 bases, with 5 bases of the junction left unmatched. The CDR3 runs 14 residues. The CDR3 sequence: CAISPGLAVDTQYF. The DNA of the CDR3 is TGTGCCATCAGTCCGGGACTAGCAGTAGATACGCAGTATTTT.

The chain joins TRBV7-9 to TRBJ1-2; possible D gene TRBD1, 6 bases. Deletions cut 1 base from V and 4 bases from J, with 10 bases between. This CDR3 is built from 14 residues. CDR1 and CDR2 (germline): SEHNR, FQNEAQ (reference sequence). The CDR3 region is CASSLETGIYGYTF. The CDR3 nucleotides read TGTGCCAGCAGCTTAGAAACAGGGATCTATGGCTACACCTTC.

This clone was observed a handful of times. The chain couples TRBV30 to TRBJ1-2; no reliable D call. Trimming removed 1 base from V and 3 bases from J, with 9 bases in between. The CDR3 consists of 13 residues. Germline loops: CDR1 GTSNPN, CDR2 SVGIG (reference sequence). The CDR3 sequence is CAWSAGFYYGYTF. CDR3 bases: TGTGCCTGGAGTGCCGGGTTCTACTATGGCTACACCTTC.

The chain couples TRBV11-2 to TRBJ1-1; the D gene is possibly TRBD1 (6 bases). V dropped 3 bases and J dropped 1 base, with 12 bases sitting between them. From germline, CDR1 is SGHAT and CDR2 FQNNGV. The CDR3 runs 15 residues. The CDR3 spells CASSFAQTGNTEAFF. CDR3 in DNA: TGTGCCAGCAGCTTTGCCCAGACAGGGAACACTGAAGCTTTCTTT.

The V and J genes are TRBV27 and TRBJ2-3; 9 nucleotides agree with TRBD2. Germline values: CDR1 MNHEY, CDR2 SMNVEV (reference sequence). The V segment lost 2 bases and the J segment 4 bases; nucleotides outside the gene matches: 4. The CDR3 is 15 residues long. This chain's CDR3 is CASSLGTSSADTQYF. CDR3 DNA: TGTGCCAGCAGTTTAGGGACTAGCTCCGCAGATACGCAGTATTTT.

The chain couples TRBV7-2 to TRBJ2-1, with 14 bases matching TRBD2. Germline V gene data show CDR1 as SGHTA and CDR2 as FQGNSA. The CDR3 sequence is 16 residues long. With 2 bases clipped from V and 7 bases from J, the junction kept 4 bases outside the gene matches. CDR3 loop: CASSLTGTSGRNEQFF. CDR3 sequence (DNA): TGTGCCAGCAGCTTAACCGGGACTAGCGGGAGAAATGAGCAGTTCTTC.

This chain connects TRBV7-6 to TRBJ2-1; TRBD2 matches 8 bases. J lost 0 bases, V lost 0 bases, and 16 bases had no gene match. Germline loops: CDR1 SGHVS, CDR2 FNYEAQ. The CDR3 covers 21 residues. CDR3 sequence reads: CASSLAQRGPEFPSSYNEQFF. In nucleotides, the CDR3 is TGTGCCAGCAGCTTAGCGCAGCGGGGGCCAGAGTTTCCAAGCTCCTACAATGAGCAGTTCTTC. The complete variable domain, with remaining parts taken from reference TRBV7-6 and TRBJ2-1, reads GAGVSQSPRYKVTKRGQDVALRCDPISGHVSLYWYRQALGQGPEFLTYFNYEAQQDKSGLPNDRFSAERPEGSISTLTIQRTEQRDSAMYRCASSLAQRGPEFPSSYNEQFFGPGTRLTVL.

The V gene is TRBV2, the J gene TRBJ2-1; 7 nucleotides line up with TRBD2. Germline loops: CDR1 SNHLY, CDR2 FYNNEI. Trimming took 5 bases from V and 8 from J; bases not matched to a gene: 6. This CDR3 spans 13 amino acids. CDR3 in amino acids: CASSIRRGDEQFF. DNA of the CDR3: TGTGCCAGCAGTATACGCCGGGGGGATGAGCAGTTCTTC.

The V call is TRBV6-1, the J call TRBJ2-3; 9 positions agree with TRBD1. After removal of 1 base from V and 3 bases from J, the junction contained 11 bases not matched to a gene. This CDR3 contains 18 residues. CDR1 MNHNS and CDR2 SASEGT come from the germline V gene. CDR3 sequence reads: CASSEGGLRQGGTDTQYF. The CDR3 DNA is TGTGCCAGCAGTGAAGGGGGCCTGAGACAGGGGGGGACAGATACGCAGTATTTT.

The rearrangement joins TRBV29-1 to TRBJ2-3; 7 bases are shared with TRBD2. V gave up 7 bases and J gave up 1 base; unmatched junction bases: 5. The CDR3 has 13 residues. CDR1 SQVTM and CDR2 ANQGSEA come from the germline V gene. The CDR3 DNA is TGCAGCGGGGGGAGCGGGGGCACAGATACGCAGTATTTT. Encoded protein: CSGGSGGTDTQYF.

This chain connects TRBV28 to TRBJ2-2; TRBD1 might be the D (5 bases). Germline V gene data show CDR1 as MDHEN and CDR2 as SYDVKM. This CDR3 is built from 14 residues. Trimming left V 5 bases short and J 7 bases short, with 14 bases between. The CDR3 bases are TGTGCCAGCAGTCTCATGGGGCCGGGCGGGGAGCTGTTTTTT. Translation: CASSLMGPGGELFF.

The chain combines TRBV5-1 with TRBJ2-7; 8 positions match TRBD2. The germline gives CDR1 SGHRS, CDR2 YFSETQ. Losses at the gene ends were 4 bases for V and 0 bases for J; bases not matched to a gene: 6. There are 15 residues in the CDR3. In nucleotides, the CDR3 is TGCGCCAGCAGCCCGACGGGGGGGCGCTCCTACGAGCAGTACTTC. Translating it yields CASSPTGGRSYEQYF.

The chain couples TRBV10-2 to TRBJ2-7; TRBD1 aligns across 8 bases. This CDR3 region has 12 residues. Germline CDR1 WSHSY, CDR2 SAAADI. Trimming at V came to 1 base and at J to 12 bases, leaving 5 bases not matched to a gene. CDR3: CASSELRTGRYF. The CDR3 coding sequence is TGCGCCAGCAGTGAGTTACGGACAGGGAGGTACTTC.

The chain is built from TRBV27 and TRBJ1-4, with TRBD1 as a possible D gene (5 bases). This CDR3 has 17 residues. Germline CDR1 reads MNHEY; CDR2 reads SMNVEV (reference sequence). The V end lost 3 bases, the J end lost 1 base, and 15 bases lay between the germline ends. The CDR3 is CASSFLGEGRTNEKLFF. CDR3 sequence (DNA): TGTGCCAGCAGTTTTCTAGGGGAAGGGCGAACTAATGAAAAACTGTTTTTT.

The genes are TRBV25-1 and TRBJ1-1; a weak D match, TRBD1 (6 bases). CDR1 and CDR2 (germline): MGHDK, SYGVNS. This CDR3 is 15 amino acids long. V was cut by 2 bases and J by 0 bases, with 10 bases left in between. CDR3 protein: CASSETGSLNTEAFF. Here the CDR3 DNA reads TGTGCCAGCAGTGAAACAGGGTCCTTGAACACTGAAGCTTTCTTT.